The next 20 T cell receptor beta chains were all read from a single sample in a study of long-term antiretroviral therapy in people with HIV. Assay version v3.0 of immunoSEQ was used, and it was run at survey level. Only in-frame clones appear in the TCRdb table, and some are missing; sequencing was by immunoSEQ multiplex PCR. The sample lists about 28,000 clones, 85% to 90% occurring once. The starting material was unsorted PBMCs, obtained 0.5 years after starting antiretroviral therapy. Receptor source: a woman aged 18-30 years with HIV.

This chain connects TRBV28 to TRBJ2-3; 10 positions agree with TRBD2. The ends lost 6 bases at V and 5 bases at J; junction bases unmatched: 8. Per the germline V gene, CDR1 is MDHEN and CDR2 is SYDVKM. The CDR3 is made up of 15 amino acids. The CDR3 here is CASRHLAGDRDTQYF. In DNA form, the CDR3 reads TGTGCCAGCAGGCACCTAGCGGGGGATAGAGATACGCAGTATTTT.

This chain uses TRBV4-3 with TRBJ2-7, with a possible D match to TRBD2 (6 bases). V gave up 3 bases and J gave up 9 bases, with 21 bases separating them. The CDR3 loop spans 15 amino acids. Germline-derived CDR1 and CDR2 are LGHNA and YSLEER. The CDR3: CASSQAEVGRSVQYF. The CDR3, as DNA: TGCGCCAGCAGCCAGGCAGAAGTAGGGAGGTCGGTGCAGTACTTC.

The chain has TRBV6-6 and TRBJ2-3; 8 bases are shared with TRBD1. CDR3 length equals 14 residues. The junction had 2 bases not matched to a gene; V was cut back by 6 bases and J by 0 bases. Per germline, CDR1 MNHNY and CDR2 SVGAGI (reference sequence). This CDR3 reads CASSRTGSTDTQYF. CDR3 in DNA: TGTGCCAGCAGCCGGACAGGGAGCACAGATACGCAGTATTTT.

This clone is a singleton in its sample. The rearrangement joins TRBV5-4 to TRBJ1-1; D ambiguous. Trimming shortened V by 9 bases and J by 1 base, and 7 bases separated the two germline ends. The CDR3 is made up of 11 amino acids. Germline V gene sequence: CDR1 SGHNT, CDR2 YYREEE (reference sequence). The CDR3 bases are TGTGCCATAACTCGGAACACTGAAGCTTTCTTT. Translating it yields CAITRNTEAFF.

The chain couples TRBV13 to TRBJ2-7; D gene uncertain. Per the germline V gene, CDR1 is PRHDT and CDR2 is FYEKMQ (reference sequence). V gave up 5 bases and J gave up 4 bases, with 6 bases separating them. The CDR3 covers 11 residues. CDR3 sequence: CASSGEYEQYF. The DNA for the CDR3 is TGTGCCAGCAGCGGGGAATACGAGCAGTACTTC.

The chain combines TRBV4-2 with TRBJ1-6; 12 positions agree with TRBD1. J was trimmed by 10 bases and V by 2 bases; bases with no gene match: 12. This CDR3 has 18 amino acids. Germline V gives CDR1 LGHNA, CDR2 YNFKEQ. The CDR3 sequence: CASSQNPGTGGARSPLHF. DNA for the CDR3: TGTGCCAGCAGCCAAAATCCCGGGACAGGGGGCGCGCGGTCACCCCTCCACTTT.

The genes are TRBV5-1 and TRBJ1-4; TRBD1 matches at 9 bases. Per germline, CDR1 SGHRS and CDR2 YFSETQ. V lost 0 bases to trimming and J lost 8 bases; unmatched junction nucleotides: 8. CDR3 length: 16 amino acids. The CDR3 DNA is TGCGCCAGCAGCTTGGATCGACAGGGGGACGGAGAAAAACTGTTTTTT. Translating gives CASSLDRQGDGEKLFF. The variable domain in full, completed from reference TRBV5-1 and TRBJ1-4, reads KAGVTQTPRYLIKTRGQQVTLSCSPISGHRSVSWYQQTPGQGLQFLFEYFSETQRNKGNFPGRFSGRQFSNSRSEMNVSTLELGDSALYLCASSLDRQGDGEKLFFGSGTQLSVL.

V usage is TRBV28 and J usage is TRBJ2-7; D gene ambiguous. The V and J ends lost 4 bases and 1 base respectively, with 11 bases between them. The germline V gene encodes CDR1 MDHEN and CDR2 SYDVKM. The CDR3 extends over 14 amino acids. CDR3 protein: CASSYREASYEQYF. CDR3 bases: TGTGCCAGCAGTTACCGAGAGGCGTCCTACGAGCAGTACTTC.

In its sample, this clone was seen once. The J gene is TRBJ2-3, the V gene TRBV5-4; TRBD1 might be the D (6 bases). The V end lost 0 bases, the J end lost 9 bases, and 11 bases lay between the germline ends. This CDR3 region has 13 residues. Germline values: CDR1 SGHNT, CDR2 YYREEE (reference sequence). DNA for the CDR3: TGTGCCAGCAGCTTGGTGGGGGCTAAGACGCAGTATTTT. Translated, it gives CASSLVGAKTQYF.

V usage is TRBV28 and J usage is TRBJ2-5; TRBD1 aligns across 12 bases. The CDR3 spans 17 residues. V lost 6 bases and J lost 4; bases outside the gene matches: 12. Germline CDR1 and CDR2: MDHEN and SYDVKM. Here the CDR3 DNA reads TGTGCCAGCAGCTCGGGACAGGGGGCAGCGGGAGGAGAGACCCAGTACTTC. As protein: CASSSGQGAAGGETQYF. The variable domain in full, with the rest retrieved from reference TRBV28 and TRBJ2-5, is DVKVTQSSRYLVKRTGEKVFLECVQDMDHENMFWYRQDPGLGLRLIYFSYDVKMKEKGDIPEGYSVSREKKERFSLILESASTNQTSMYLCASSSGQGAAGGETQYFGPGTRLLVL.

In DNA form, the CDR3 reads TGTGCCAGCAGCTTAGGCCAACGCGGGGGTATCGAGCAGTACTTC. Translating gives CASSLGQRGGIEQYF. V usage is TRBV7-9 and J usage is TRBJ2-7; 7 nucleotides match TRBD2. In germline, CDR1 is SEHNR, CDR2 FQNEAQ (reference sequence). There are 15 residues in the CDR3. V lost 1 base to trimming and J lost 6 bases; unmatched junction nucleotides: 9.

By sample share, this clone is medium-sized. The gene calls are TRBV5-1 and TRBJ1-2, with D unresolved. Germline lookup yields CDR1 SGHRS and CDR2 YFSETQ. There are 13 residues in the CDR3. V gave up 1 base and J gave up 4 bases, with 8 bases separating them. Written as DNA, the CDR3 is TGCGCCAGCAGCTTGAATAGGGCCTATGGCTACACCTTC. This codes for CASSLNRAYGYTF.

The V gene is TRBV11-2, the J gene TRBJ2-2; 7 nucleotides align to TRBD2. The germline CDR1 and CDR2 sequences are SGHAT and FQNNGV. The CDR3 extends over 14 amino acids. V lost 5 bases, J lost 6 bases, and 6 bases stayed unmatched. The CDR3 protein is CASSHGAGAGELFF. DNA for the CDR3: TGTGCCAGCAGCCACGGGGCGGGAGCCGGGGAGCTGTTTTTT.

The chain combines TRBV6-5 with TRBJ1-2; 7 bases are shared with TRBD1. Germline CDR1 MNHEY, CDR2 SVGAGI. With V trimmed by 2 bases and J by 4 bases, 4 bases remained unmatched. The CDR3 has 14 amino acids. This CDR3 is CASSYLAGGYGYTF. In DNA, the CDR3 is TGTGCCAGCAGTTACCTTGCAGGGGGCTATGGCTACACCTTC.

This rearrangement joins TRBV28 to TRBJ1-4, with 7 bases identical to TRBD1. The V gene end was trimmed by 4 bases and the J gene end by 5 bases; junction bases not matched to a gene: 13. This CDR3 is built from 17 residues. CDR1 is MDHEN and CDR2 is SYDVKM in the germline V gene. CDR3 loop: CASSSATGRIENEKLFF. CDR3 coding DNA: TGTGCCAGCAGTTCCGCGACAGGGCGAATAGAAAATGAAAAACTGTTTTTT.

V usage is TRBV28 and J usage is TRBJ2-1; 10 bases map to TRBD1. Germline V CDR1 and CDR2: MDHEN, SYDVKM. This CDR3 is built from 15 residues. Unmatched junction bases numbered 9, after V lost 5 bases and J lost 8 bases. The CDR3 region has the DNA TGTGCCAGCAGTCGCCCGGGACAGGGGATGGATGAGCAGTTCTTC. Encoded protein: CASSRPGQGMDEQFF.

V usage is TRBV11-2 and J usage is TRBJ2-1, with D possibly matching TRBD2 (5 bases). The CDR3 loop spans 14 amino acids. V was shortened by 5 bases and J by 7 bases, with 15 bases between the two germline ends. Germline CDR1 SGHAT, CDR2 FQNNGV. CDR3 DNA: TGTGCCAGCAGCCAAAGCGGCCCGTCTAATGAGCAGTTCTTC. Translation gives CASSQSGPSNEQFF.

This chain uses TRBV4-3 with TRBJ2-5; D might be TRBD2 (5 bases). TRBJ2-7 matches the DNA end more closely, so the J call is doubtful. The germline gives CDR1 LGHNA, CDR2 YSLEER. This CDR3 has 15 residues. CDR3 in amino acids: CASSQESSIAYEQYF. Written as DNA, the CDR3 is TGCGCCAGCAGCCAAGAATCTAGCATTGCCTACGAGCAGTACTTC.

V and J are TRBV6-1 and TRBJ2-7; D is possibly TRBD1 (5 bases). The V gene's germline CDR1 is MNHNS and CDR2 SASEGT. The length of the CDR3 is 14 residues. Trimming took 4 bases from V and 0 from J, leaving 10 bases between them. The CDR3 region is CASSAGPSSYEQYF. Here the CDR3 DNA reads TGTGCCAGCAGTGCAGGGCCGAGCTCCTACGAGCAGTACTTC.

This clone was recorded once. V and J are TRBV7-8 and TRBJ2-3; D is unclear. Trimming took 0 bases from V and 0 from J, leaving 4 bases between them. The CDR3 spans 14 residues. The germline V gene encodes CDR1 SGHVS and CDR2 FQNEAQ. CDR3 nucleotides: TGTGCCAGCAGCTTAGCGGGGAGCACAGATACGCAGTATTTT. Translated, it gives CASSLAGSTDTQYF.